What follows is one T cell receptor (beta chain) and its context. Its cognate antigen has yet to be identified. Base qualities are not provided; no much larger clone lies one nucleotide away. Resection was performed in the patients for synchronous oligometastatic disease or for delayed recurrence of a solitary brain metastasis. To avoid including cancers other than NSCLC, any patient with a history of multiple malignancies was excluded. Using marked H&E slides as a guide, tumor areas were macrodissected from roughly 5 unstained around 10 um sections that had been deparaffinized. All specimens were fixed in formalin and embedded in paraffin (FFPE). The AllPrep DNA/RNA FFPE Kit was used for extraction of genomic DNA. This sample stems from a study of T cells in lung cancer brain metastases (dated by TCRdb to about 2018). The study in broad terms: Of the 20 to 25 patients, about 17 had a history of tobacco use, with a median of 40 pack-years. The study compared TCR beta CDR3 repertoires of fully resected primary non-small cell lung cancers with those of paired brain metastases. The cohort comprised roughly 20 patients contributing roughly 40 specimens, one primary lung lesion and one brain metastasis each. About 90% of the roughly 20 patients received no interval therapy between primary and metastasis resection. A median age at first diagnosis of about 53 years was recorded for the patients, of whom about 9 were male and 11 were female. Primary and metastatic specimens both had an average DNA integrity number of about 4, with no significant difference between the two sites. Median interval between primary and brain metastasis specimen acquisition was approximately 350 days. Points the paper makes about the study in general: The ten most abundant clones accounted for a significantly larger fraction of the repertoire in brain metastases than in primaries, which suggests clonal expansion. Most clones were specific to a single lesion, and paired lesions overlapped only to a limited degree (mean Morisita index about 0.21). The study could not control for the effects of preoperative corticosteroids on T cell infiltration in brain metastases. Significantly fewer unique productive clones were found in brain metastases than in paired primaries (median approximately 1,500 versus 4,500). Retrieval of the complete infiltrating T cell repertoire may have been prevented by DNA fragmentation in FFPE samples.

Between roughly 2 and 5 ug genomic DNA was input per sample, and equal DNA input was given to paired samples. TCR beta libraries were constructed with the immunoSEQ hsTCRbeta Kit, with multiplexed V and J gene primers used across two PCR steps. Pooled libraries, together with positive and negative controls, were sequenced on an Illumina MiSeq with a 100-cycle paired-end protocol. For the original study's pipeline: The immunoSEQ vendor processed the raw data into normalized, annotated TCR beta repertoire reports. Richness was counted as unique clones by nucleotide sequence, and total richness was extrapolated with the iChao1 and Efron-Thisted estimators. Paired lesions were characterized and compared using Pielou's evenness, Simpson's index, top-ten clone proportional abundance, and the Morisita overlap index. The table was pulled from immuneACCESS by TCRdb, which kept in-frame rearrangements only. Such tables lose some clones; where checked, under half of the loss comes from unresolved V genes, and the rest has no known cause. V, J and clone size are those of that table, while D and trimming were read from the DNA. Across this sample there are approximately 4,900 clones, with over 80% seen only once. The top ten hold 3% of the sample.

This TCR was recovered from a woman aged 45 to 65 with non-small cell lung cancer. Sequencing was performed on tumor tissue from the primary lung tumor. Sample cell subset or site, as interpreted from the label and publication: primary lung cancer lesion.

The CDR3 reads as follows: CSVVIAAQETQYF. The nucleotide sequence is TGCAGCGTTGTTATTGCAGCCCAAGAGACCCAGTACTTC. The rearrangement combines TRBV29-1 with TRBJ2-5, with no confident D gene call. V is shortened by 4 bases, J by 1 base, and the region joining them spans 10 bases. The CDR3 covers 13 residues, taking in both the cysteine and the phenylalanine. Only the CDR3 region is kept as DNA, spanning 39 bases read in frame from base 1. CDR1 and CDR2, looked up from the germline V gene, are SQVTM and ANQGSEA.